A single sample gave rise to the 23 T cell receptor beta chains below, sequenced in a study of T cells in Graves' hyperthyroidism and ophthalmopathy. Amplification of TCR beta CDR3 regions used RNA as the template. TCR CDR3 underwent first-round RT-PCR with the HTBI primer set. TCRdb analysed the multiplex PCR reads with MiXCR anew, one entry per CDR3 protein. This table holds hundreds of thousands of distinct CDR3 sequences, approximately 42% found once. Sequencing was carried out using peripheral blood or thyroid tissue (not recorded which). These receptors were obtained from an adult man with Graves' disease, either hyperthyroidism or ophthalmopathy (not recorded which).

The table lists this clonotype with a few counts. CDR3 in DNA: TGTGCCAGCAGCTTAGTGGGACAGGGAACTAACTATGGCTACACCTTC. Translation gives CASSLVGQGTNYGYTF. The rearrangement uses TRBV7-2 and TRBJ1-2; TRBD1 aligns across 9 bases. The trim removed 1 base at V and 0 bases at J, leaving 3 bases unmatched. The CDR3 is 16 residues long. Germline V CDR1 and CDR2: SGHTA, FQGNSA.

The table lists this clonotype with a few counts. V usage is TRBV20-1 and J usage is TRBJ2-7, with 7 nucleotides matching TRBD1. The CDR3 loop spans 15 amino acids. CDR1 is DFQATT, CDR2 SNEGSKA, per germline (reference sequence). V lost 6 bases and J lost 6; bases outside the gene matches: 17. The CDR3 DNA is TGCAGTGCCACACATAACAGGGGCATTTCCGTCGAGCAGTACTTC. This sequence encodes CSATHNRGISVEQYF.

This chain connects TRBV7-3 to TRBJ2-5; TRBD2 agrees at 8 bases. The CDR3 extends over 15 amino acids. Losses at the gene ends were 1 base for V and 4 bases for J; bases not matched to a gene: 5. Germline CDR1 SGHTA, CDR2 FQGTGA. The CDR3 bases are TGTGCCAGCAGCTTAAGCTCCCTAGCGGGAGAGACCCAGTACTTC. This translates into CASSLSSLAGETQYF.

This clonotype has at least ten counts. This chain joins TRBV29-1 and TRBJ1-2; D might be TRBD1 (5 bases). V dropped 4 bases and J dropped 2 bases, with 8 bases sitting between them. CDR3 size: 12 residues. Germline values: CDR1 SQVTM, CDR2 ANQGSEA. The CDR3 here is CSVVRGNYGYTF. CDR3 bases: TGCAGCGTTGTCCGGGGGAACTATGGCTACACCTTC.

This clonotype was recorded a few times. The chain recombines TRBV2 with TRBJ2-2; D is possibly TRBD1 or TRBD2 (7 bases each). CDR3 length: 16 residues. Trimming removed 7 bases at V and 3 bases at J, with 18 bases between. Per the germline V gene, CDR1 is SNHLY and CDR2 is FYNNEI. This chain's CDR3 is CASMGGSRGDTGELFF. The CDR3 bases are TGTGCCAGCATGGGAGGGTCCAGGGGGGACACCGGGGAGCTGTTTTTT.

V usage is TRBV13 and J usage is TRBJ1-2; tentatively, D is TRBD1 (5 bases). V was clipped by 1 base and J by 6 bases, with 12 bases between them. This CDR3 region has 14 residues. Germline V gives CDR1 PRHDT, CDR2 FYEKMQ (reference sequence). The CDR3 sequence: CASSLVGGPHGYTF. Here the CDR3 DNA reads TGTGCCAGCAGCTTAGTGGGGGGACCTCATGGCTACACCTTC.

This clonotype came up once. The chain is built from TRBV15 and TRBJ2-5; 7 bases agree with TRBD1. CDR1 is LNHNV and CDR2 is YYDKDF in the germline V gene (reference sequence). This CDR3 contains 13 residues. The V segment lost 11 bases and the J segment 3 bases; nucleotides outside the gene matches: 9. CDR3 sequence: CAPGQRLEETQYF. The CDR3 DNA reads TGTGCCCCGGGACAGCGCCTAGAAGAGACCCAGTACTTC.

The rearrangement joins TRBV19 to TRBJ1-2; D is perhaps TRBD1 (6 bases). V gave up 3 bases and J gave up 4 bases, with 15 bases separating them. Per the germline V gene, CDR1 is LNHDA and CDR2 is SQIVND (reference sequence). The CDR3 has 15 amino acids. The CDR3 region is CASSIPMDSFYGYTF. The DNA for the CDR3 is TGTGCCAGTAGTATTCCCATGGACAGCTTCTATGGCTACACCTTC. Variable domain in full (rest from reference TRBV19 and TRBJ1-2): DGGITQSPKYLFRKEGQNVTLSCEQNLNHDAMYWYRQDPGQGLRLIYYSQIVNDFQKGDIAEGYSVSREKKESFPLTVTSAQKNPTAFYLCASSIPMDSFYGYTFGSGTRLTVV.

The J gene is TRBJ1-3, the V gene TRBV7-8, with D possibly matching TRBD1 (6 bases). Trimming removed 5 bases at V and 0 bases at J, with 14 bases between. The CDR3 consists of 16 residues. Germline CDR1 SGHVS, CDR2 FQNEAQ. CDR3 sequence reads: CASSARTAPSGNTIYF. CDR3 sequence (DNA): TGTGCCAGCAGCGCAAGGACAGCTCCCTCTGGAAACACCATATATTTT.

On this clonotype: A read error is possible here, since a much larger clone lies one base away. The V call is TRBV29-1, the J call TRBJ2-7; 7 nucleotides line up with TRBD1. Trimming took 5 bases from V and 5 from J; bases not matched to a gene: 3. Germline V gene data show CDR1 as SQVTM and CDR2 as ANQGSEA. The CDR3 spans 11 residues. CDR3 protein: CSVQQGNEQYF. The DNA for the CDR3 is TGCAGCGTTCAACAGGGGAACGAGCAGTACTTC.

The table lists this clonotype with many counts. This chain joins TRBV7-2 and TRBJ1-5, with 7 bases identical to TRBD1. V shed 6 bases and J 7 bases; nucleotides not matched to a gene: 6. Germline CDR1 SGHTA, CDR2 FQGNSA. The CDR3 spans 13 residues. The CDR3 loop reads CASSYDRDQPQHF. The DNA of the CDR3 is TGTGCCAGCAGTTACGACAGGGACCAGCCCCAGCATTTT.

J is TRBJ2-3 and V is TRBV20-1, with a possible D match to TRBD1 (5 bases). This CDR3 has 13 residues. V shed 6 bases and J shed 3 bases, with 13 bases lying between them. CDR1 DFQATT and CDR2 SNEGSKA come from the germline V gene (reference sequence). CDR3 region: CSADNPATDTQYF. The CDR3 nucleotides read TGCAGTGCGGACAACCCCGCGACAGATACGCAGTATTTT.

The chain has TRBV19 and TRBJ1-4, with D possibly matching TRBD1 (5 bases). The CDR3 spans 14 residues. CDR1 is LNHDA and CDR2 is SQIVND in the germline V gene (reference sequence). Trimming took 5 bases from V and 5 from J, leaving 12 bases between them. CDR3 sequence: CASSYLGQNEKLFF. Here the CDR3 DNA reads TGTGCCAGTAGTTACCTTGGACAAAATGAAAAACTGTTTTTT.

This clonotype is a singleton in its sample. This chain links TRBV7-9 with TRBJ1-2; D is unresolved. The CDR3 is 14 residues long. Germline values: CDR1 SEHNR, CDR2 FQNEAQ (reference sequence). With 4 bases removed from V and 1 base from J, the gap between germline ends came to 10 bases. The CDR3 DNA reads TGTGCCAGCAGCTCCGTCGGACTTAACTATGGCTACACCTTC. Translated: CASSSVGLNYGYTF.

This clonotype was seen a handful of times. The rearrangement uses TRBV13 and TRBJ1-1, with D possibly being TRBD1 (5 bases). V lost 0 bases, J lost 4 bases, and 9 bases lay in between. This CDR3 region has 14 residues. The V gene's germline CDR1 is PRHDT and CDR2 FYEKMQ (reference sequence). As DNA, the CDR3 is TGTGCCAGCAGCTTAGGCGTGGGGCCCACTGAAGCTTTCTTT. Protein: CASSLGVGPTEAFF.

V usage is TRBV12-3 or TRBV12-4 and J usage is TRBJ1-1; D gene ambiguous. V lost 3 bases, J lost 3 bases, and 11 bases lay in between. CDR3 size: 14 residues. Here the CDR3 DNA reads TGTGCCAGCAGTTTCGCTAAAATGGACACTGAAGCTTTCTTT. It translates to CASSFAKMDTEAFF.

This chain joins TRBV7-9 and TRBJ2-7, with D perhaps TRBD1 or TRBD2 (6 bases each). Per the germline V gene, CDR1 is SEHNR and CDR2 is FQNEAQ (reference sequence). The V end was cut by 10 bases, the J end by 4 bases, with 14 bases between. This CDR3 region has 12 residues. The chain's CDR3 is CATGGPSYEQYF. CDR3 in DNA: TGTGCCACTGGGGGGCCTAGTTACGAGCAGTACTTC.

The rearrangement joins TRBV6-2 or TRBV6-3 to TRBJ1-4, with no clear D. Germline CDR1 is MNHEY and CDR2 is SVGEGT. This CDR3 spans 15 amino acids. V lost 5 bases and J lost 4, with 14 bases in between. The CDR3 loop is CASSLLGAGNEKLFF. The CDR3 DNA is TGTGCCAGCAGTCTGCTCGGAGCGGGTAATGAAAAACTGTTTTTT.

This clonotype came up many times. This rearrangement joins TRBV2 to TRBJ1-6; tentatively, D is TRBD1 (5 bases). V was cut by 6 bases and J by 6 bases, with 12 bases left in between. The CDR3 runs to 14 residues. The germline V gene encodes CDR1 SNHLY and CDR2 FYNNEI. Here the CDR3 DNA reads TGTGCCAGCAGGATGGGGCCGGCTAATTCACCCCTCCACTTT. This codes for CASRMGPANSPLHF.

This sequence joins TRBV12-3 or TRBV12-4 and TRBJ1-2; D possibly corresponds to TRBD1 (5 bases). The CDR3 is made up of 17 amino acids. Trimming removed 1 base from V and 3 bases from J, with 18 bases in between. Written as DNA, the CDR3 is TGTGCCAGCAGTTTAGGGGAGCAGGGTACTAAACACTATGGCTACACCTTC. It codes for CASSLGEQGTKHYGYTF.

The sample holds a few counts of this clonotype. The rearrangement uses TRBV6-6 and TRBJ1-4, with no clear D. CDR3 length: 18 amino acids. Germline values: CDR1 MNHNY, CDR2 SVGAGI (reference sequence). V was clipped by 0 bases and J by 0 bases, with 14 bases between them. The CDR3 DNA sequence: TGTGCCAGCAGTTACTCGAGTAGGACGGATGCAACTAATGAAAAACTGTTTTTT. It yields the protein CASSYSSRTDATNEKLFF.

The chain is built from TRBV29-1 and TRBJ1-5; D unresolved. The CDR3 contains 11 residues. Per the germline V gene, CDR1 is SQVTM and CDR2 is ANQGSEA. V was pared by 8 bases and J by 3 bases, with 8 bases between. CDR3 nucleotides: TGCAGCTTAGGGTACAATCAGCCCCAGCATTTT. Protein sequence: CSLGYNQPQHF.

This clonotype has a handful of counts. The genes are TRBV7-2 and TRBJ2-7; D possibly corresponds to TRBD1 (7 bases). Trimming pared 2 bases from V and 3 bases from J, leaving 14 bases between. The CDR3 is made up of 15 amino acids. Germline assignment: CDR1 SGHTA and CDR2 FQGNSA. CDR3 region: CASSLPSRDSYEQYF. The CDR3 DNA is TGTGCCAGCAGCTTACCCTCGCGGGACAGCTACGAGCAGTACTTC. Full variable domain (rest looked up from reference TRBV7-2 and TRBJ2-7): GAGVSQSPSNKVTEKGKDVELRCDPISGHTALYWYRQSLGQGLEFLIYFQGNSAPDKSGLPSDRFSAERTGGSVSTLTIQRTQQEDSAVYLCASSLPSRDSYEQYFGPGTRLTVT.